This T cell receptor (beta chain) comes out of a study of tissue T cells after allogeneic stem cell transplantation (dated by TCRdb to between 2021 and 2024). Some background on the complete study: Using research autopsies of patients with and without GVHD, plus mouse models of GVHD, the study profiled TCR beta repertoires across many tissues. The human arm was conducted as a prospective observational study, and neither blinding nor randomization was performed.

Remarks on this clone: The antigen this receptor binds is unknown. For this mouse receptor, gene names and germline sequences are murine. The DNA ends 1 residue before the CDR3 does, and the rest of the CDR3 is filled in from the germline J gene.

Findings and caveats that apply to the study as a whole: Few T cell clones were found to be shared across patients, but shared repertoire signatures across patients were revealed in a tissue-specific fashion by motif-based clustering. The study did not establish which tissue TCRs were alloreactive or antigen-specific, and some clones may have been host cells that persisted. Blood and spleen T cells captured only a limited portion of the TCR repertoire detected in tissues, in both patients and mice. The patient cohort was small and varied clinically, and sampling depth was recognized as a limitation. Within patients, how anatomically similar tissues were was a major factor shaping TCR repertoire composition, regardless of disease or transplant status.

To prepare the library, the immunoSEQ multiplex PCR assay was applied. Adaptive Biotechnologies performed TCRbeta CDR3 sequencing at survey depth and reported CDR3 sequences, V/J genes, productive frequency, and template counts. TCR beta CDR3 regions were amplified from genomic DNA rather than RNA. The original pipeline was this. Pairwise repertoire overlap between tissues was quantified with Jensen-Shannon divergence, where 1 means complete divergence and 0 identical. Tissues were clustered by single-linkage agglomerative hierarchical clustering of pairwise JSD values, and the clustering results were displayed as dendrograms. GLIPH2 was applied to all patient samples using simulation_depth 1000, kmer_min_depth 3, and cdr3_length_cutoff 8, and only groups with more than two unique CDR3s were retained. A standardized tissue-overlap score was generated by extrapolating Jaccard GLIPH-group overlap across patients to a standard repertoire size of 1000 clones. Linear mixed-effect models, with tissue as a fixed effect and individual as a random effect, were used to test how diversity related to clinical or experimental variables. Not all clones reach the TCRdb copy of this immuneACCESS table, which keeps in-frame sequences only. Checked studies attribute under half of the gap to unresolved V genes and leave the rest unexplained. V and J calls and clone size are copied from that table; D and trimming were computed from the DNA. For this sample the table gives about 48,000 clones, of which around 66% were detected only once. The ten most abundant clones make up approximately 0.5% of the sample.

The CDR3 holds 14 amino acids from the cysteine to the phenylalanine. Of the CDR3's DNA, 39 bases were read; they are in frame from base 1. V loses 4 bases of germline sequence and J loses 1 base, and the interval between the two ends is 7 bases. Looking up the germline V gene (reference sequence) yields CDR1 NSQYPW and CDR2 LRSPGD. Sequencing input: sorted cells pooled from one or two spleens. The TCR sequence derives from a pool of C57BL/6 mice in good health. Recombination linked TRBV1 to TRBJ2-2; TRBD1 might be the D gene, on 6 matching bases. CDR3 protein: CTCSGTVNTGQLYF. CDR3 bases read: TGCACCTGCAGTGGGACAGTAAACACCGGGCAGCTCTAC.